These 15 T cell receptor beta chains originate from one sample sequenced in a study of blood T cell repertoires in COVID-19. The repertoire was sequenced with immunoSEQ multiplex PCR; TCRdb's copy has only in-frame clones and lacks some. Of about 190,000 clones in the sample, around nine tenths were seen once. Sequencing was performed on peripheral blood. These receptors all come from a man aged 25 to 40 with acute or convalescent COVID-19.

V and J are TRBV19 and TRBJ2-3; D is undetermined. The V end was cut by 2 bases, the J end by 1 base, with 10 bases between. This CDR3 is 15 amino acids long. The V gene's germline CDR1 is LNHDA and CDR2 SQIVND (reference sequence). CDR3 bases: TGTGCCAGTAGTATACGAGCCCCGGGCACAGATACGCAGTATTTT. This sequence encodes CASSIRAPGTDTQYF.

The chain uses TRBV5-1 and TRBJ2-5, with D maybe TRBD1 (6 bases). Germline V CDR1 and CDR2: SGHRS, YFSETQ. V was trimmed by 3 bases and J by 3 bases, leaving 18 bases between them. The CDR3 runs 16 residues. The CDR3, as DNA: TGCGCCAGCAGCTGGGCCTTAACTGGGACAAAAGAGACCCAGTACTTC. Residues: CASSWALTGTKETQYF.

This sequence joins TRBV28 and TRBJ1-5; 7 bases line up with TRBD1. The CDR3 runs 17 residues. Germline V gives CDR1 MDHEN, CDR2 SYDVKM. V trimming: 5 bases; J trimming: 2 bases; junction bases outside the gene matches: 12. The CDR3 coding sequence is TGTGCCAGCAGTGAGGACAGGTCCGTGGGGCGCAATCAGCCCCAGCATTTT. This codes for CASSEDRSVGRNQPQHF.

This clone was observed a few times. This sample also contains other DNA sequences that code for the same CDR3. V gene TRBV6-5 combines with J gene TRBJ1-2; D not resolved. This CDR3 region has 13 residues. Trimming removed 0 bases at V and 7 bases at J, with 9 bases between. Germline V gene sequence: CDR1 MNHEY, CDR2 SVGAGI. CDR3 DNA sequence: TGTGCCAGCAGTTACTCGAGAGCGGGTGGCTACACCTTC. Its translation: CASSYSRAGGYTF.

J is TRBJ1-1 and V is TRBV5-1, with unresolved D. The CDR3 extends over 15 amino acids. Germline V lookup: CDR1 SGHRS, CDR2 YFSETQ. V was pared by 1 base and J by 0 bases, with 10 bases between. CDR3 DNA: TGCGCCAGCAGCTTGTCCCCCGAGGTGAACACTGAAGCTTTCTTT. Protein sequence: CASSLSPEVNTEAFF.

The rearrangement uses TRBV18 and TRBJ1-2, with D possibly TRBD1 on 6 matching bases. This CDR3 is 15 amino acids long. V dropped 1 base and J dropped 5 bases, with 14 bases sitting between them. CDR1 and CDR2 (germline): KGHSH, LQKENI. Written as DNA, the CDR3 is TGTGCCAGCTCACCACGACAGGACCCGGAGTATGGCTACACCTTC. Encoded protein: CASSPRQDPEYGYTF.

This clone turned up a few times. The rearrangement links TRBV10-3 to TRBJ1-2, with 10 bases fitting TRBD1. In germline, CDR1 is ENHRY, CDR2 SYGVKD. The CDR3 runs to 14 residues. Trimming cost V 4 bases and J 3 bases; bases outside gene matches: 2. CDR3 in amino acids: CAISGQGADYGYTF. CDR3 bases: TGTGCCATCAGTGGACAGGGGGCGGACTATGGCTACACCTTC.

V is TRBV18 and J is TRBJ1-2; D possibly corresponds to TRBD1 (6 bases). The V and J ends lost 6 bases and 8 bases respectively, with 13 bases between them. There are 12 residues in the CDR3. Germline-derived CDR1 and CDR2 are KGHSH and LQKENI. In DNA, the CDR3 is TGTGCCAGCTCTCGAGGGGGTGTCGGCTACACCTTC. It yields the protein CASSRGGVGYTF.

The rearrangement uses TRBV5-1 and TRBJ1-2, with D perhaps matching TRBD1 (6 bases). CDR1 is SGHRS and CDR2 is YFSETQ in the germline V gene. V was trimmed by 0 bases and J by 4 bases, leaving 13 bases between them. The CDR3 is 15 residues long. The CDR3 DNA reads TGCGCCAGCAGCTTGGCGTTACAGGGCAGCTATGGCTACACCTTC. The encoded protein is CASSLALQGSYGYTF.

The genes are TRBV9 and TRBJ1-2, with 9 bases lining up with TRBD1. Germline CDR1 reads SGDLS; CDR2 reads YYNGEE. After removal of 4 bases from V and 8 bases from J, the junction contained 6 bases not matched to a gene. There are 13 residues in the CDR3. CDR3: CASSPWDRDGYTF. Written as DNA, the CDR3 is TGTGCCAGCAGCCCGTGGGACAGGGACGGCTACACCTTC.

The chain combines TRBV30 with TRBJ2-5, with a tentative D call TRBD2 (6 bases). The germline V and J ends were trimmed by 6 bases and 1 base, with 18 bases remaining between them. The germline CDR1 and CDR2 sequences are GTSNPN and SVGIG (reference sequence). CDR3 length: 15 amino acids. The CDR3 is CACTRGPGLQETQYF. The CDR3 DNA follows: TGTGCCTGTACCCGGGGCCCGGGACTCCAAGAGACCCAGTACTTC.

The chain employs TRBV10-3 and TRBJ1-1; TRBD1 matches at 7 bases. With 3 bases clipped from V and 4 bases from J, the junction kept 2 bases outside the gene matches. The V gene's germline CDR1 is ENHRY and CDR2 SYGVKD. The CDR3 runs 13 residues. The CDR3 spells CAISDRGVTEAFF. The CDR3 bases are TGTGCCATCAGTGACAGGGGGGTCACTGAAGCTTTCTTT.

V and J are TRBV20-1 and TRBJ2-2; 7 nucleotides agree with TRBD1. Losses at the gene ends were 3 bases for V and 5 bases for J; bases not matched to a gene: 6. Germline CDR1 and CDR2: DFQATT and SNEGSKA (reference sequence). This CDR3 is 14 amino acids long. CDR3 sequence (DNA): TGCAGTGCTAGTACGACAGGGTGGACCGGGGAGCTGTTTTTT. Protein sequence: CSASTTGWTGELFF.

The genes are TRBV18 and TRBJ1-5, with D uncertain. Between the trimmed V and J ends, which lost 4 bases and 3 bases, there was a span of 10 bases. There are 14 residues in the CDR3. Germline CDR1 is KGHSH and CDR2 is LQKENI. The CDR3 region has the DNA TGTGCCAGCTCACTCTCTCCCCCCAATCAGCCCCAGCATTTT. Translating it yields CASSLSPPNQPQHF.

This sequence joins TRBV15 and TRBJ2-5; 9 bases align to TRBD2. This CDR3 contains 17 residues. Germline V lookup: CDR1 LNHNV, CDR2 YYDKDF (reference sequence). V shed 1 base, J shed 1 base, and the junction held 7 bases outside the gene matches. CDR3 coding DNA: TGTGCCACCAGCAGAGTTTTCCTAGCGGGGACCCAAGAGACCCAGTACTTC. Its translation: CATSRVFLAGTQETQYF. Full variable domain (outside the CDR3, taken from reference TRBV15 and TRBJ2-5): DAMVIQNPRYQVTQFGKPVTLSCSQTLNHNVMYWYQQKSSQAPKLLFHYYDKDFNNEADTPDNFQSRRPNTSFCFLDIRSPGLGDTAMYLCATSRVFLAGTQETQYFGPGTRLLVL.